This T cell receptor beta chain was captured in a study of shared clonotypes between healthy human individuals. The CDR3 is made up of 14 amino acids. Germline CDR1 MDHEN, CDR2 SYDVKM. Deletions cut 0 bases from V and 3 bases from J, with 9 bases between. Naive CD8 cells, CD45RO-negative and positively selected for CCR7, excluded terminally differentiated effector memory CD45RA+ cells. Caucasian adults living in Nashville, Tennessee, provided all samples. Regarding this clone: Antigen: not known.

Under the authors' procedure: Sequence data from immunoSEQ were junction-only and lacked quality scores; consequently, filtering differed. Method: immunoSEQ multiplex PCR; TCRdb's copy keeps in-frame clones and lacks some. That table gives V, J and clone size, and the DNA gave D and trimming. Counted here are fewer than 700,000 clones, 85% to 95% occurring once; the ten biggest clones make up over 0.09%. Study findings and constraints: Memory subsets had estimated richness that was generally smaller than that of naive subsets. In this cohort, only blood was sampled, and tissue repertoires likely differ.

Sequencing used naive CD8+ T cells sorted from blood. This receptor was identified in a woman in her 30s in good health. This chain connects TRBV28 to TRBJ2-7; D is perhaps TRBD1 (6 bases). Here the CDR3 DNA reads TGTGCCAGCAGTTTATGGGGACACGGCTACGAGCAGTACTTC. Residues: CASSLWGHGYEQYF.